This T cell receptor beta chain stems from a study of blood T cell repertoires in COVID-19. Germline CDR1 SQVTM, CDR2 ANQGSEA. Trimming pared 3 bases from V and 3 bases from J, leaving 9 bases between. This CDR3 spans 13 amino acids. Sequenced by immunoSEQ multiplex PCR; TCRdb stores in-frame clones only, minus some. This sample carries about 280,000 clones, approximately 82% of them seen once, and the ten largest clones take 5%. A PCR-confirmed or clinician-diagnosed COVID-19 case had contacted exposed participants within 2 weeks of entry. The sample taken for sequencing was PBMCs or T cells enriched from blood (not recorded which). The TCR originated in a man aged 40-50 years who had been exposed to COVID-19. The chain couples TRBV29-1 to TRBJ2-1; the D is unclear. CDR3 coding DNA: TGCAGCGTTGAGAGGTCAAACTACAATGAGCAGTTCTTC. Translated: CSVERSNYNEQFF.